Below are 27 T cell receptor beta chains sequenced from a single sample in a study of CD8+CD57+ T cells in acquired aplastic anemia. CDR3 and TCR beta VDJ profiling relied on genomic DNA as the template. TCRdb processed the reads anew with MiXCR; each CDR3 protein has one entry. The sample has around 130,000 distinct CDR3 sequences; around 48% are singletons. Sequences were obtained from sorted CD4+, CD8+, or CD8+CD57+ T cells (not recorded which) from PBMCs. The receptors shown here come from a human donor in good health, serving as a control.

This clonotype has at least ten counts. The chain joins TRBV7-9 to TRBJ2-7, with D hard to call. This CDR3 comprises 15 residues. The V and J ends lost 5 bases and 3 bases respectively, with 17 bases between them. Germline assignment: CDR1 SEHNR and CDR2 FQNEAQ (reference sequence). The CDR3 spells CASSPLGKAHYEQYF. CDR3 bases: TGTGCCAGCAGCCCCCTGGGAAAGGCCCACTACGAGCAGTACTTC.

This clonotype was counted many times. V is TRBV30 and J is TRBJ1-3, with no clear D. The CDR3 extends over 12 amino acids. Germline assignment: CDR1 GTSNPN and CDR2 SVGIG (reference sequence). V lost 0 bases to trimming and J lost 3 bases, with 3 bases between them. The CDR3, as DNA: TGTGCCTGGAGTGTGGTTGGAAACACCATATATTTT. Translating it yields CAWSVVGNTIYF.

The rearrangement joins TRBV20-1 to TRBJ1-3; D unclear. CDR3 length: 12 amino acids. Deletions cut 5 bases from V and 3 bases from J, with 8 bases between. Germline V gives CDR1 DFQATT, CDR2 SNEGSKA (reference sequence). The CDR3 is CSAVIDGNTIYF. Here the CDR3 DNA reads TGCAGTGCTGTGATAGATGGAAACACCATATATTTT.

A note on this clonotype: Mismatch with germline at one junction end may stem from a read error. The rearrangement links TRBV20-1 to TRBJ1-6; possibly TRBD1 for D (6 bases). From germline, CDR1 is DFQATT and CDR2 SNEGSKA (reference sequence). The length of the CDR3 is 12 residues. The CDR3 spells CSARGQGSLLHF. In nucleotides, the CDR3 is TGCAGTGCTAGAGGGCAGGGGTCACTCCTCCACTTT.

The chain joins TRBV7-2 to TRBJ1-4; 9 bases agree with TRBD1. With 5 bases clipped from V and 7 bases from J, the junction kept 8 bases outside the gene matches. The CDR3 extends over 15 amino acids. Germline V CDR1 and CDR2: SGHTA, FQGNSA. This CDR3 is CASSELGTGSEKLFF. In nucleotides, the CDR3 is TGTGCCAGCAGCGAACTCGGGACAGGGAGTGAAAAACTGTTTTTT.

This clonotype was detected ten times or more. CDR3 bases: TGCGCCAGCAGCCAAGGGACCGGCACTGAAGCTTTCTTT. Encoded protein: CASSQGTGTEAFF. V gene TRBV4-3 combines with J gene TRBJ1-1; D gene unclear. Germline CDR1 reads LGHNA; CDR2 reads YSLEER. CDR3 length equals 13 residues. The V end lost 1 base, the J end lost 4 bases, and 7 bases lay between the germline ends.

The chain links TRBV11-1 to TRBJ2-7, with 10 bases matching TRBD1. V lost 3 bases to trimming and J lost 6 bases; unmatched junction nucleotides: 8. Germline values: CDR1 SGHAT, CDR2 FQDESV (reference sequence). CDR3 length equals 15 residues. CDR3 coding DNA: TGTGCCAGCAGCTTCCTAGGGACAGGGGAGAGCGAGCAGTACTTC. Translation: CASSFLGTGESEQYF. Looking up the rest from reference TRBV11-1 and TRBJ2-7 gives the full variable domain: EAEVAQSPRYKITEKSQAVAFWCDPISGHATLYWYRQILGQGPELLVQFQDESVVDDSQLPKDRFSAERLKGVDSTLKIQPAELGDSAMYLCASSFLGTGESEQYFGPGTRLTVT.

CDR3 bases: TGTGCCAGCAGCTTAGCTCCGGGCAGCTATAATTCACCCCTCCACTTT. As protein: CASSLAPGSYNSPLHF. This chain joins TRBV7-8 and TRBJ1-6; D unclear. V was clipped by 0 bases and J by 3 bases, with 9 bases between them. CDR1 SGHVS and CDR2 FQNEAQ come from the germline V gene. The CDR3 has 16 residues.

The chain has TRBV7-6 and TRBJ2-7; D assignment may be TRBD1 or TRBD2 (6 bases each). This CDR3 is 12 amino acids long. V was pared by 4 bases and J by 12 bases, with 16 bases between. Germline assignment: CDR1 SGHVS and CDR2 FNYEAQ. The CDR3 protein is CASSSSGGRLYF. The CDR3 region has the DNA TGTGCCAGCAGCTCTTCCGGGGGCCGACTGTACTTC.

The chain employs TRBV7-8 and TRBJ2-7; D uncertain. Trimming cost V 5 bases and J 4 bases, with 9 bases left between them. The CDR3 spans 12 residues. Looked up from germline, CDR1 is SGHVS and CDR2 is FQNEAQ. The CDR3 region is CASSTTWYEQYF. The CDR3 DNA is TGTGCCAGCAGCACGACGTGGTACGAGCAGTACTTC.

The CDR3 reads CATSDGPAYEQYF. The CDR3 coding sequence is TGTGCCACCAGTGACGGTCCGGCCTACGAGCAGTACTTC. The chain carries TRBV24-1 and TRBJ2-7; D not certain. This CDR3 region has 13 residues. Trimming took off 4 bases at V and 2 bases at J, with 8 bases between the two ends. The germline CDR1 and CDR2 sequences are KGHDR and SFDVKD.

This clonotype was counted at least ten times. J is TRBJ1-2 and V is TRBV11-2; 7 bases line up with TRBD1. The CDR3 consists of 15 residues. In germline, CDR1 is SGHAT, CDR2 FQNNGV. Trimming cost V 1 base and J 3 bases; bases outside gene matches: 5. CDR3 region: CASSLVGGFDYGYTF. The CDR3 region has the DNA TGTGCCAGCAGCTTAGTAGGGGGCTTCGACTATGGCTACACCTTC.

The chain is built from TRBV25-1 and TRBJ1-1; a weak D match, TRBD1 (5 bases). There are 17 residues in the CDR3. The V end lost 3 bases, the J end lost 3 bases, and 20 bases lay between the germline ends. Looked up from germline, CDR1 is MGHDK and CDR2 is SYGVNS. CDR3 region: CASSDPTGEAGDTEAFF. DNA for the CDR3: TGTGCCAGCAGTGATCCCACAGGTGAGGCGGGGGACACTGAAGCTTTCTTT. Filled out from reference TRBV25-1 and TRBJ1-1, the complete variable domain reads EADIYQTPRYLVIGTGKKITLECSQTMGHDKMYWYQQDPGMELHLIHYSYGVNSTEKGDLSSESTVSRIRTEHFPLTLESARPSHTSQYLCASSDPTGEAGDTEAFFGQGTRLTVV.

The rearrangement uses TRBV11-1 and TRBJ1-5, with D tentatively TRBD1 (6 bases). The CDR3 is 17 amino acids. Trimming shortened V by 0 bases and J by 0 bases, and 12 bases separated the two germline ends. Germline assignment: CDR1 SGHAT and CDR2 FQDESV (reference sequence). CDR3 loop: CASSLARDTYSNQPQHF. As DNA, the CDR3 is TGTGCCAGCAGCTTAGCCCGGGACACCTATAGCAATCAGCCCCAGCATTTT.

The sample holds a few counts of this clonotype. The chain carries TRBV10-2 and TRBJ2-1, with D uncertain. Germline values: CDR1 WSHSY, CDR2 SAAADI. CDR3 size: 15 residues. V lost 0 bases, J lost 5 bases, and 11 bases lay in between. The CDR3 DNA sequence: TGCGCCAGCAGTGAGTCTTTATACGGAAACAATGAGCAGTTCTTC. The encoded protein is CASSESLYGNNEQFF.

A word on this clonotype: The final CDR3 position lacks the conserved phenylalanine or tryptophan, pointing to a likely read error. The CDR3 DNA reads as TGCGCCAGCAGCCAAGCGTCAGGGGGGTTCTATGGCTACACCTCC. Its protein is CASSQASGGFYGYTS. This chain uses TRBV4-3 with TRBJ1-2; 7 bases are a match to TRBD1. J gave up 4 bases and V 1 base, and 6 bases lay outside the gene matches. CDR3 length: 15 residues. Germline V CDR1 and CDR2: LGHNA, YSLEER.

This clonotype was recorded many times. V is TRBV4-3 and J is TRBJ2-7; 11 bases are a match to TRBD1. Germline V CDR1 and CDR2: LGHNA, YSLEER. The CDR3 is 15 amino acids. J was trimmed by 4 bases and V by 1 base; bases with no gene match: 3. CDR3 protein: CASSQGTGGSYEQYF. CDR3 in DNA: TGCGCCAGCAGCCAAGGGACAGGGGGCTCGTACGAGCAGTACTTC.

This clonotype was detected many times. This sequence joins TRBV20-1 and TRBJ1-1; no clear D gene. Trimming pared 0 bases from V and 0 bases from J, leaving 5 bases between. This CDR3 is built from 13 residues. From germline, CDR1 is DFQATT and CDR2 SNEGSKA (reference sequence). The DNA for the CDR3 is TGCAGTGCTAGAGAACACTTGAACACTGAAGCTTTCTTT. Its protein is CSAREHLNTEAFF.

This clonotype was picked up many times. The V gene is TRBV6-2 or TRBV6-3, the J gene TRBJ1-1; possible D gene TRBD1, 5 bases. V lost 6 bases and J lost 0, with 11 bases in between. This CDR3 region has 14 residues. Germline V gene sequence: CDR1 MNHEY, CDR2 SVGEGT. The CDR3 loop reads CASRKGLVNTEAFF. In nucleotides, the CDR3 is TGTGCCAGCAGAAAGGGGTTGGTGAACACTGAAGCTTTCTTT.

This chain joins TRBV5-4 and TRBJ1-3; 10 nucleotides align to TRBD1. Germline loops: CDR1 SGHNT, CDR2 YYREEE (reference sequence). The V segment lost 0 bases and the J segment 0 bases; nucleotides outside the gene matches: 6. This CDR3 contains 18 residues. The CDR3 here is CASSLGTGGTYSGNTIYF. CDR3 DNA sequence: TGTGCCAGCAGCTTGGGGACAGGGGGAACCTACTCTGGAAACACCATATATTTT.

This clonotype was observed a single time. The chain combines TRBV10-3 with TRBJ2-3; D not resolved. Per the germline V gene, CDR1 is ENHRY and CDR2 is SYGVKD. CDR3 length: 11 residues. Trimming pared 8 bases from V and 0 bases from J, leaving 3 bases between. Written as DNA, the CDR3 is TGTGCCATCTCTAGCACAGATACGCAGTATTTT. Amino acids: CAISSTDTQYF.

This clonotype is labeled as medium-sized. The V gene is TRBV29-1, the J gene TRBJ2-1; 7 positions agree with TRBD1. Per the germline V gene, CDR1 is SQVTM and CDR2 is ANQGSEA. V lost 6 bases, J lost 9 bases, and 8 bases stayed unmatched. The CDR3 runs to 12 residues. This CDR3 reads CSVGKGAGEQFF. CDR3 DNA sequence: TGCAGCGTGGGTAAGGGGGCGGGTGAGCAGTTCTTC.

CDR3 sequence reads: CASSRDRGSLGEQYF. The CDR3 DNA reads TGTGCCAGCAGCCGAGACAGGGGAAGCCTCGGCGAGCAGTACTTC. V usage is TRBV2 and J usage is TRBJ2-7; TRBD1 aligns across 8 bases. CDR3 length equals 15 residues. Germline V gene sequence: CDR1 SNHLY, CDR2 FYNNEI. After removal of 6 bases from V and 6 bases from J, the junction contained 13 bases not matched to a gene.

CDR3 loop: CAISESGESNQPQYF. CDR3 DNA sequence: TGTGCCATCAGTGAATCCGGGGAGAGCAATCAGCCCCAGTACTTC. This sequence joins TRBV10-3 and TRBJ2-5, with D perhaps TRBD2 (5 bases). Trimming pared 3 bases from V and 9 bases from J, leaving 20 bases between. Germline CDR1 and CDR2: ENHRY and SYGVKD. The CDR3 sequence is 15 residues long.

This clonotype appeared a few times. The V gene is TRBV29-1, the J gene TRBJ1-2, with a weak D call TRBD1 (5 bases). The germline V gene has CDR1 SQVTM and CDR2 ANQGSEA. The CDR3 consists of 12 residues. V dropped 3 bases and J dropped 3 bases, with 8 bases sitting between them. DNA of the CDR3: TGCAGCGTTGACCAGGGAGACTATGGCTACACCTTC. As protein: CSVDQGDYGYTF.

This clonotype was counted at least ten times. The genes are TRBV12-3 or TRBV12-4 and TRBJ2-2; D unresolved. The CDR3 spans 12 residues. V was shortened by 1 base and J by 9 bases, with 6 bases between the two germline ends. CDR3 sequence (DNA): TGTGCCAGCAGTTTAGTTCGCCGGGAGCTGTTTTTT. It encodes CASSLVRRELFF.

Remarks on this clonotype: At one end, the junction sequence differs from germline, possibly due to a read error. The chain joins TRBV5-5 to TRBJ1-6, with 7 bases aligning to TRBD1. Germline V CDR1 and CDR2: SGHKS, YYEKEE (reference sequence). This CDR3 has 16 amino acids. CDR3 loop: CASSSGGLTYNPPLHF. CDR3 nucleotide sequence: TGTGCCAGCAGCTCAGGGGGGTTAACCTATAATCCACCCCTCCACTTT. Drawing the rest from reference TRBV5-5 and TRBJ1-6, the complete variable domain is DAGVTQSPTHLIKTRGQQVTLRCSPISGHKSVSWYQQVLGQGPQFIFQYYEKEERGRGNFPDRFSARQFPNYSSELNVNALLLGDSALYLCASSSGGLTYNPPLHFGNGTRLTVT.